This TCR beta chain stems from a study of OX40 agonist ivuxolimab in advanced cancers. For the study at large: People who had prior anti-PD-1, anti-PD-L1 or anti-CTLA-4 therapy could take part, and around 40% had some. Three patients responded partially, comprising one with hepatocellular carcinoma and two with cutaneous melanoma. Points from the study as a whole: Among the nonresponders, some also had low normalized T-cell clonal expansion. Averaging showed that CD8+ T cells had more expanded clones than CD4+ did.

Concerning this clone itself: Its antigen is currently unknown.

Profiling relied on immunoSEQ multiplex PCR, and the TCRdb table lists in-frame clones only, not all of them. The sample records tens of thousands of clones, around 80% being singletons. CDR3 length: 15 residues. Trimming shortened V by 6 bases and J by 0 bases, and 14 bases separated the two germline ends. Germline V gene sequence: CDR1 LNHDA, CDR2 SQIVND (reference sequence). The material was CD4+ or CD8+ T cells sorted from blood, obtained in a trial of the OX40 agonist ivuxolimab. This TCR was sampled from an adult with an advanced solid tumor such as melanoma, head and neck, liver or kidney cancer. The genes are TRBV19 and TRBJ2-5; D ambiguous. CDR3 nucleotides: TGTGCCAGTAGCCCGGACGGCGGATACCAAGAGACCCAGTACTTC. It translates to CASSPDGGYQETQYF.